Given below is one TCR beta chain in context. This sample was included in a study of blood T cell repertoires in COVID-19. The wider study: From T cells, B-cell-depleted T cells, or PBMCs came the material, which was cDNA or gDNA.

Profiled with immunoSEQ multiplex PCR; TCRdb holds only in-frame clones, not every one. This table holds roughly 120,000 clones, around 85% found once. The CDR3 is 14 residues long. Looked up from germline, CDR1 is SGHTA and CDR2 is FQGTGA. The V segment lost 4 bases and the J segment 6 bases; nucleotides outside the gene matches: 7. This TCR derives from a woman of 80 years or more with COVID-19, enrolled during active disease. The chain employs TRBV7-3 and TRBJ2-3, with 7 nucleotides matching TRBD1. The sequenced sample was peripheral blood. CDR3 loop: CASSSTGSSDTQYF. The CDR3 DNA sequence: TGTGCCAGCAGCTCGACAGGGTCTTCCGATACGCAGTATTTT. Combining the CDR3 with reference TRBV7-3 and TRBJ2-3 gives the whole variable domain GAGVSQTPSNKVTEKGKYVELRCDPISGHTALYWYRQSLGQGPEFLIYFQGTGAADDSGLPNDRFFAVRPEGSVSTLKIQRTERGDSAVYLCASSSTGSSDTQYFGPGTRLTVL.